This entry lists 25 T cell receptor beta chains sequenced from one sample in a study of cytotoxic CD8 clonotypes in ibrutinib-treated CLL. Profiling relied on immunoSEQ multiplex PCR, and the TCRdb table lists in-frame clones only, not all of them. Of 9,000 or so clones listed, approximately 60% are singletons. The sequenced sample was PBMCs, obtained before ibrutinib treatment. All receptors come from a human donor with chronic lymphocytic leukemia.

This clone was counted once. The chain couples TRBV7-2 to TRBJ1-1; maybe TRBD1 (5 bases). Germline assignment: CDR1 SGHTA and CDR2 FQGNSA. This CDR3 region has 18 residues. Deletions cut 5 bases from V and 2 bases from J, with 24 bases between. The CDR3 loop is CASSRPRGRTYRNTEAFF. CDR3 sequence (DNA): TGTGCCAGCAGCCGTCCCCGGGGCAGAACCTATAGAAACACTGAAGCTTTCTTT.

V and J are TRBV7-9 and TRBJ2-7; D remains unclear. Germline V lookup: CDR1 SEHNR, CDR2 FQNEAQ (reference sequence). This CDR3 region has 15 residues. V was cut by 1 base and J by 5 bases, with 15 bases left in between. As DNA, the CDR3 is TGTGCCAGCAGCTTAGTGCCCAACGAGGTCCACGAGCAGTACTTC. Translation: CASSLVPNEVHEQYF.

The chain recombines TRBV5-1 with TRBJ2-3; D possibly corresponds to TRBD1 (6 bases). Per the germline V gene, CDR1 is SGHRS and CDR2 is YFSETQ. The CDR3 loop spans 18 amino acids. Trimming removed 2 bases from V and 4 bases from J, with 23 bases in between. CDR3 protein: CASSLTGLRGRLPDTQYF. The CDR3 DNA reads as TGCGCCAGCAGCTTAACCGGGCTCAGGGGCCGGCTTCCAGATACGCAGTATTTT. The full variable domain, rest sourced from reference TRBV5-1 and TRBJ2-3, is KAGVTQTPRYLIKTRGQQVTLSCSPISGHRSVSWYQQTPGQGLQFLFEYFSETQRNKGNFPGRFSGRQFSNSRSEMNVSTLELGDSALYLCASSLTGLRGRLPDTQYFGPGTRLTVL.

This clone turned up a few times. This sequence joins TRBV7-8 and TRBJ1-3; unclear D gene. Trimming pared 3 bases from V and 0 bases from J, leaving 12 bases between. The CDR3 runs to 16 residues. Germline assignment: CDR1 SGHVS and CDR2 FQNEAQ. CDR3: CASSLDVGASGNTIYF. In DNA, the CDR3 is TGTGCCAGCAGCTTGGATGTAGGAGCCTCTGGAAACACCATATATTTT.

This rearrangement joins TRBV7-9 to TRBJ1-2, with D uncertain. Trimming left V 5 bases short and J 4 bases short, with 14 bases between. The germline V gene encodes CDR1 SEHNR and CDR2 FQNEAQ (reference sequence). The CDR3 consists of 14 residues. The CDR3 DNA sequence: TGTGCCAGCAGCCCGGGGAGCTTGACCTATGGCTACACCTTC. This translates into CASSPGSLTYGYTF.

The rearrangement joins TRBV29-1 to TRBJ1-1; D call uncertain. V lost 6 bases to trimming and J lost 8 bases, with 22 bases between them. Germline loops: CDR1 SQVTM, CDR2 ANQGSEA. The CDR3 loop spans 14 amino acids. The CDR3 bases are TGCAGCGTCTCCGTCCTAGGCCAGGCGTCAGAAGCTTTCTTT. It translates to CSVSVLGQASEAFF.

V and J are TRBV5-4 and TRBJ2-1, with D maybe TRBD2 (7 bases). This CDR3 region has 16 residues. V dropped 4 bases and J dropped 3 bases, with 17 bases sitting between them. Per the germline V gene, CDR1 is SGHNT and CDR2 is YYREEE (reference sequence). CDR3 in amino acids: CASSPGGGSGYNEQFF. CDR3 DNA sequence: TGTGCCAGCAGCCCGGGGGGCGGGAGTGGCTACAATGAGCAGTTCTTC.

CDR3 DNA sequence: TGTGCCAGCTCACCGGGCGGAAACACCATATATTTT. Encoded protein: CASSPGGNTIYF. This chain links TRBV18 with TRBJ1-3; no clear D. The CDR3 covers 12 residues. V was clipped by 3 bases and J by 4 bases, with 4 bases between them. The germline gives CDR1 KGHSH, CDR2 LQKENI.

This sequence joins TRBV5-1 and TRBJ2-3; 13 nucleotides align to TRBD2. This CDR3 has 17 amino acids. From germline, CDR1 is SGHRS and CDR2 YFSETQ. J gave up 6 bases and V 3 bases, and 10 bases lay outside the gene matches. The CDR3 loop is CASSSWTSGSRTDTQYF. The DNA of the CDR3 is TGCGCCAGCAGCTCTTGGACTAGCGGGAGTAGAACGGATACGCAGTATTTT.

The chain is built from TRBV19 and TRBJ2-1; TRBD1 might be the D (5 bases). The CDR3 has 17 amino acids. V shed 4 bases and J shed 0 bases, with 16 bases lying between them. CDR1 is LNHDA and CDR2 is SQIVND in the germline V gene (reference sequence). DNA of the CDR3: TGTGCCAGTAGTAGTCAAACAGGAATCCTCTCCTACAATGAGCAGTTCTTC. It translates to CASSSQTGILSYNEQFF.

The chain links TRBV30 to TRBJ2-7, with unresolved D. V dropped 5 bases and J dropped 4 bases, with 6 bases sitting between them. Germline CDR1 reads GTSNPN; CDR2 reads SVGIG (reference sequence). The CDR3 covers 10 residues. The CDR3 nucleotides read TGTGCCTGGGGAATTTACGAGCAGTACTTC. Amino acid sequence: CAWGIYEQYF.

The J gene is TRBJ2-7, the V gene TRBV28; weak D call: TRBD2 (5 bases). Germline V gene sequence: CDR1 MDHEN, CDR2 SYDVKM. This CDR3 contains 12 residues. Trimming removed 6 bases from V and 5 bases from J, with 11 bases in between. CDR3 sequence: CASRDWANEQYF. In nucleotides, the CDR3 is TGTGCCAGCAGGGACTGGGCGAACGAGCAGTACTTC.

The chain combines TRBV2 with TRBJ2-7, with 8 bases lining up with TRBD2. Per the germline V gene, CDR1 is SNHLY and CDR2 is FYNNEI. The CDR3 is made up of 13 amino acids. V was clipped by 8 bases and J by 0 bases; unmatched bases: 3. The CDR3 is CASRGGSSYEQYF. The DNA for the CDR3 is TGTGCCAGCCGGGGGGGCAGCTCCTACGAGCAGTACTTC.

This rearrangement joins TRBV27 to TRBJ2-2, with 8 bases matching TRBD1. The length of the CDR3 is 15 residues. The V gene end was trimmed by 5 bases and the J gene end by 6 bases; junction bases not matched to a gene: 8. Looked up from germline, CDR1 is MNHEY and CDR2 is SMNVEV (reference sequence). The CDR3 DNA reads as TGTGCCAGCAGTAGGGGACAGGTGGTTGCCGGGGAGCTGTTTTTT. Protein sequence: CASSRGQVVAGELFF.

The chain uses TRBV4-2 and TRBJ1-2; 9 bases fit TRBD1. After removal of 2 bases from V and 8 bases from J, the junction contained 9 bases not matched to a gene. The CDR3 sequence is 15 residues long. Looked up from germline, CDR1 is LGHNA and CDR2 is YNFKEQ. CDR3 sequence reads: CASSQHTGGDQGYTF. As DNA, the CDR3 is TGTGCCAGCAGCCAACACACAGGGGGCGATCAAGGCTACACCTTC.

There are a few counts of this clone. The rearrangement joins TRBV28 to TRBJ2-3; 7 bases agree with TRBD2. CDR1 MDHEN and CDR2 SYDVKM come from the germline V gene. The J segment lost 3 bases and the V segment lost 7 bases, leaving 10 bases of the junction unmatched. This CDR3 region has 15 residues. The CDR3 DNA reads TGTGCCAGCAATGAGGGCGCGGGAGCGACAGATACGCAGTATTTT. This gives the protein CASNEGAGATDTQYF.

There are a few counts of this clone. The J gene is TRBJ1-5, the V gene TRBV28, with 7 bases aligning to TRBD1. V shed 2 bases, J shed 4 bases, and the junction held 2 bases outside the gene matches. Germline CDR1 reads MDHEN; CDR2 reads SYDVKM. The CDR3 length is 14 residues. The CDR3 reads CASSLGDRNQPQHF. The CDR3 region has the DNA TGTGCCAGCAGTTTAGGGGACAGAAATCAGCCCCAGCATTTT.

The J gene is TRBJ2-3, the V gene TRBV18; weak D call: TRBD1 (6 bases). This CDR3 has 15 residues. V gave up 6 bases and J gave up 0 bases, with 13 bases separating them. Germline V CDR1 and CDR2: KGHSH, LQKENI. The CDR3: CASSGGQLSTDTQYF. CDR3 coding DNA: TGTGCCAGCTCCGGAGGACAGCTTAGCACAGATACGCAGTATTTT. The full variable domain, with the rest looked up from reference TRBV18 and TRBJ2-3, is NAGVMQNPRHLVRRRGQEARLRCSPMKGHSHVYWYRQLPEEGLKFMVYLQKENIIDESGMPKERFSAEFPKEGPSILRIQQVVRGDSAAYFCASSGGQLSTDTQYFGPGTRLTVL.

The table lists this clone with a few counts. This chain links TRBV5-1 with TRBJ1-5, with 7 nucleotides matching TRBD1. The CDR3 length is 15 residues. Germline V gene sequence: CDR1 SGHRS, CDR2 YFSETQ. Trimming cost V 4 bases and J 6 bases; bases outside gene matches: 10. The CDR3 spells CASSLTGAGGQPQHF. In DNA form, the CDR3 reads TGCGCCAGCAGCCTCACAGGGGCAGGAGGTCAGCCCCAGCATTTT.

V and J are TRBV5-1 and TRBJ2-1; 11 nucleotides line up with TRBD2. This CDR3 has 16 residues. J lost 8 bases, V lost 0 bases, and 7 bases had no gene match. Germline CDR1 reads SGHRS; CDR2 reads YFSETQ. The CDR3 loop is CASSLGWLAGGDEQFF. CDR3 coding DNA: TGCGCCAGCAGCTTGGGATGGCTAGCGGGAGGCGATGAGCAGTTCTTC. Full variable domain (outside the CDR3, taken from reference TRBV5-1 and TRBJ2-1): KAGVTQTPRYLIKTRGQQVTLSCSPISGHRSVSWYQQTPGQGLQFLFEYFSETQRNKGNFPGRFSGRQFSNSRSEMNVSTLELGDSALYLCASSLGWLAGGDEQFFGPGTRLTVL.

This chain uses TRBV4-2 with TRBJ2-7; D unclear. With 0 bases removed from V and 0 bases from J, the gap between germline ends came to 9 bases. Germline V gene lookup returns CDR1 LGHNA and CDR2 YNFKEQ. This CDR3 contains 15 residues. The CDR3 nucleotides are TGTGCCAGCAGCCAAGAACAGTCCCCCTCCTACGAGCAGTACTTC. Translation gives CASSQEQSPSYEQYF.

The chain couples TRBV5-3 to TRBJ1-2; D is undetermined. Being an ORF, TRBV5-3 has a function that is uncertain. V gave up 4 bases and J gave up 4 bases, with 17 bases separating them. The CDR3 length is 15 residues. This CDR3 is CARSRSSRVFYGYTF. The CDR3 DNA reads TGTGCCAGAAGCCGATCATCACGAGTATTCTATGGCTACACCTTC.

The rearrangement uses TRBV27 and TRBJ1-2, with 11 bases that match TRBD1. V gave up 5 bases and J gave up 2 bases; unmatched junction bases: 7. CDR3 length equals 16 residues. Per the germline V gene, CDR1 is MNHEY and CDR2 is SMNVEV (reference sequence). CDR3 coding DNA: TGTGCCAGCAGTCGGACAGGGGGCGTGAAAAACTATGGCTACACCTTC. Protein product: CASSRTGGVKNYGYTF.

The V gene is TRBV11-2, the J gene TRBJ1-1; D ambiguous. Trimming took off 8 bases at V and 5 bases at J, with 6 bases between the two ends. CDR3 length: 10 residues. The germline CDR1 and CDR2 sequences are SGHAT and FQNNGV. CDR3 loop: CASPYTEAFF. As DNA, the CDR3 is TGTGCCAGCCCATATACTGAAGCTTTCTTT.

This clone has just a few counts. The chain combines TRBV2 with TRBJ2-5, with TRBD1 identical over 7 bases. The V gene end was trimmed by 5 bases and the J gene end by 5 bases; junction bases not matched to a gene: 17. In germline, CDR1 is SNHLY, CDR2 FYNNEI. CDR3 size: 17 residues. Written as DNA, the CDR3 is TGTGCCAGCAGTCCAACCTTGGGAACAGGGGTAGGGGAGACCCAGTACTTC. Translated, it gives CASSPTLGTGVGETQYF. Supplemented by reference TRBV2 and TRBJ2-5, the full variable domain reads EPEVTQTPSHQVTQMGQEVILRCVPISNHLYFYWYRQILGQKVEFLVSFYNNEISEKSEIFDDQFSVERPDGSNFTLKIRSTKLEDSAMYFCASSPTLGTGVGETQYFGPGTRLLVL.